This T cell receptor beta chain was profiled in a study of long-term antiretroviral therapy in people with HIV. V dropped 0 bases and J dropped 5 bases, with 17 bases sitting between them. This CDR3 is 16 amino acids long. The germline gives CDR1 SGHNT, CDR2 YYREEE (reference sequence). Survey-level immunoSEQ v3.0 assays were run. TCRdb's copy holds only in-frame clones and misses some; the assay was immunoSEQ multiplex PCR. This sample has around 25,000 clones, with about 91% found just once. The chain has TRBV5-4 and TRBJ2-5, with D perhaps given as TRBD1 or TRBD2 (5 bases each). The receptor was isolated from a man aged 50 to 59 with HIV. The sample consisted of unsorted PBMCs, taken 1.8 years before starting antiretroviral therapy. Written as DNA, the CDR3 is TGTGCCAGCAGCTTGGGGGGCTCGGGGACCCAGGAGACCCAGTACTTC. It yields the protein CASSLGGSGTQETQYF.